The source of this T cell receptor beta chain is a study of beta chain features in type 1 diabetes. The wider study: Age, gender, cell numbers and subset yield matched between patients and controls.

The authors took one heparinised blood draw, averaging approximately 110 mL, from each donor. Regarding this clone: The antigen remains undetermined.

Study results and limitations: When Type 1 diabetes patients were examined, their TCRB CDR3s proved moderately but significantly shorter in all four CD4+ subsets. Type 1 diabetes patients had VDJ junctions that carried fewer insertions and more deletions.

Since all of the isolated RNA was reverse transcribed, expressed TCRB transcripts were what got sequenced. This table comes from immunoSEQ multiplex PCR, and its TCRdb copy is limited to in-frame clones, with some not included. Among 40,000 to 60,000 clones listed, 55% to 80% were seen once. The CDR3 covers 16 residues. The sequencing sample was made of stem cell memory CD4+ T cells from blood. This receptor was identified in a woman in her 30s with type 1 diabetes. This chain links TRBV21-1 with TRBJ2-2; the table assigns TRBD1, which was not confirmed against the DNA. TRBV21-1 is deemed a pseudogene. CDR3 sequence reads: CASSKTRQSNTGELFF. The CDR3 DNA follows: TGTGCCAGCAGCAAAACCCGACAGAGTAACACCGGGGAGCTGTTTTTT.